A single sample gave rise to the 15 T cell receptor beta chains below, sequenced in a study of blood T cells in healthy people across ages (dated by TCRdb to the mid-2010s). The library was produced with 5' RACE. The sequencer was an Illumina HiSeq 2500. A second PCR of roughly 6 to 11 cycles was run with a J-beta primer mix and a sample-barcoded 5' primer. Clones were called with MiXCR by TCRdb after fastp trimmed the public reads at Q25, and only in-frame beta chains were retained. Identical CDR3 protein sequences are pooled into one entry, listed with their most common genes and DNA. The sample profile shows fewer than 2,000,000 distinct CDR3 sequences; around 35% of them were found once. The leading ten clones occupy approximately 11% of the sample. Material: blood. All receptors derive from a woman aged 30 to 39 in good health.

This clonotype was picked up a small number of times. The chain employs TRBV7-2 and TRBJ1-1; D is unclear. CDR3 length: 11 amino acids. The ends were cut back, 4 bases at V and 8 bases at J, with 8 bases in the middle. From germline, CDR1 is SGHTA and CDR2 FQGNSA. The CDR3 sequence is CASSSQKEAFF. The CDR3 DNA is TGTGCCAGCAGCTCACAGAAAGAAGCTTTCTTT.

The table lists this clonotype with many counts. V gene TRBV6-5 combines with J gene TRBJ2-7, with 9 bases identical to TRBD2. Germline CDR1 and CDR2: MNHEY and SVGAGI. V was clipped by 6 bases and J by 0 bases; unmatched bases: 6. The length of the CDR3 is 15 residues. The CDR3 nucleotides read TGTGCCAGCAGAAAGACTAGCGGATTCTCCTACGAGCAGTACTTC. Amino acids: CASRKTSGFSYEQYF.

This clonotype turned up a few times. The V call is TRBV20-1, the J call TRBJ2-3; TRBD1 might be the D (5 bases). Trimming left V 0 bases short and J 5 bases short, with 12 bases between. Germline CDR1 is DFQATT and CDR2 is SNEGSKA (reference sequence). The CDR3 is 14 amino acids. CDR3 DNA: TGCAGTGCTAGAGAACCAGCCCAGGGAGATACGCAGTATTTT. It specifies CSAREPAQGDTQYF.

The chain links TRBV5-1 to TRBJ2-3; D is possibly TRBD1 or TRBD2 (6 bases each). The germline V and J ends were trimmed by 4 bases and 0 bases, with 18 bases remaining between them. CDR3 size: 17 residues. CDR1 and CDR2 from the germline V gene are SGHRS and YFSETQ. CDR3 in DNA: TGCGCCAGCAGCCCGACTGCCCAGGGGACTAGCACAGATACGCAGTATTTT. Protein product: CASSPTAQGTSTDTQYF.

The chain has TRBV20-1 and TRBJ2-2; unclear D gene. The V and J ends lost 2 bases and 6 bases respectively, with 7 bases between them. The CDR3 is 12 residues long. The germline CDR1 and CDR2 sequences are DFQATT and SNEGSKA (reference sequence). DNA for the CDR3: TGCAGTGCTAGATCTCGGCCCGGGGAGCTGTTTTTT. This sequence encodes CSARSRPGELFF.

J is TRBJ2-5 and V is TRBV29-1, with 14 bases matching TRBD2. CDR1 SQVTM and CDR2 ANQGSEA come from the germline V gene. This CDR3 is built from 13 residues. The trim removed 3 bases at V and 9 bases at J, leaving 3 bases unmatched. This CDR3 is CSVETSGGEAQYF. CDR3 nucleotides: TGCAGCGTTGAGACTAGCGGGGGGGAGGCCCAGTACTTC.

The CDR3 DNA sequence: TGTGCCACCAGTGATCCAGGGTCCCGCACAGATACGCAGTATTTT. The encoded protein is CATSDPGSRTDTQYF. This sequence joins TRBV24-1 and TRBJ2-3, with TRBD1 as a possible D gene (5 bases). V lost 3 bases to trimming and J lost 1 base, with 10 bases between them. Germline loops: CDR1 KGHDR, CDR2 SFDVKD. There are 15 residues in the CDR3.

This clonotype showed up just a few times. The genes are TRBV7-2 and TRBJ2-3; 9 nucleotides align to TRBD2. The germline CDR1 and CDR2 sequences are SGHTA and FQGNSA. This CDR3 region has 16 residues. The V gene end was trimmed by 5 bases and the J gene end by 3 bases; junction bases not matched to a gene: 9. Here the CDR3 reads CASSAFAGGPTDTQYF. CDR3 bases: TGTGCCAGCAGCGCATTCGCGGGGGGGCCAACAGATACGCAGTATTTT.

This clonotype has only a few counts. V and J are TRBV5-5 and TRBJ2-7; 11 bases map to TRBD2. CDR3 length: 14 residues. V was clipped by 2 bases and J by 6 bases; unmatched bases: 4. Germline CDR1 reads SGHKS; CDR2 reads YYEKEE (reference sequence). The CDR3 region has the DNA TGTGCCAGCAGCTTTGGGACTAGCGGCTGCGAGCAGTACTTC. It encodes CASSFGTSGCEQYF.

The chain joins TRBV10-3 to TRBJ2-3; the D is unclear. This CDR3 spans 13 amino acids. Germline assignment: CDR1 ENHRY and CDR2 SYGVKD. The V gene lost 6 bases and the J gene lost 2 bases, with 9 bases spanning the gap. The DNA of the CDR3 is TGTGCCATCAGGTCTAACCCCACAGATACGCAGTATTTT. Protein product: CAIRSNPTDTQYF.

This clonotype was seen ten or more times. The genes are TRBV29-1 and TRBJ2-7; TRBD2 is a possible D gene (5 bases). The CDR3 contains 13 residues. Trimming shortened V by 3 bases and J by 3 bases, and 12 bases separated the two germline ends. Germline V lookup: CDR1 SQVTM, CDR2 ANQGSEA. CDR3 in DNA: TGCAGCGTTGACATCCTGGGAGACTACGAGCAGTACTTC. Translation gives CSVDILGDYEQYF.

This chain connects TRBV9 to TRBJ2-5; TRBD2 matches at 13 bases. Trimming removed 7 bases from V and 4 bases from J; junction bases left unmatched: 7. The germline V gene encodes CDR1 SGDLS and CDR2 YYNGEE. This CDR3 region has 15 residues. The CDR3 DNA is TGTGCCAGCTCAACTAGCGGGGGGGCCGGAGAGACCCAGTACTTC. This gives the protein CASSTSGGAGETQYF.

This clonotype has a handful of counts. V gene TRBV7-9 combines with J gene TRBJ2-5; tentative D call: TRBD2 (6 bases). Per germline, CDR1 SEHNR and CDR2 FQNEAQ (reference sequence). The CDR3 runs to 15 residues. V gave up 0 bases and J gave up 5 bases, with 13 bases separating them. CDR3 in amino acids: CASSLASGAWETQYF. CDR3 in DNA: TGTGCCAGCAGCTTAGCGTCGGGAGCTTGGGAGACCCAGTACTTC.

This clonotype was seen at least ten times. One end of the junction varies from germline; a read error may be responsible. The chain uses TRBV5-1 and TRBJ2-7, with 9 positions matching TRBD2. The CDR3 loop spans 14 amino acids. Germline V gene lookup returns CDR1 SGHRS and CDR2 YFSETQ. In nucleotides, the CDR3 is TGTGCCAGCAGCTCGACTAGCGGTTCCTACGAGCAGTACTTC. Its protein product is CASSSTSGSYEQYF.

This clonotype turned up a few times. The rearrangement uses TRBV6-1 and TRBJ2-1; D is undetermined. Trimming removed 3 bases from V and 15 bases from J, with 15 bases in between. This CDR3 contains 12 residues. CDR1 is MNHNS, CDR2 SASEGT, per germline. Written as DNA, the CDR3 is TGTGCCAGCAGTGACCTAGGGCACCATGGGTTCTTC. Residues: CASSDLGHHGFF.